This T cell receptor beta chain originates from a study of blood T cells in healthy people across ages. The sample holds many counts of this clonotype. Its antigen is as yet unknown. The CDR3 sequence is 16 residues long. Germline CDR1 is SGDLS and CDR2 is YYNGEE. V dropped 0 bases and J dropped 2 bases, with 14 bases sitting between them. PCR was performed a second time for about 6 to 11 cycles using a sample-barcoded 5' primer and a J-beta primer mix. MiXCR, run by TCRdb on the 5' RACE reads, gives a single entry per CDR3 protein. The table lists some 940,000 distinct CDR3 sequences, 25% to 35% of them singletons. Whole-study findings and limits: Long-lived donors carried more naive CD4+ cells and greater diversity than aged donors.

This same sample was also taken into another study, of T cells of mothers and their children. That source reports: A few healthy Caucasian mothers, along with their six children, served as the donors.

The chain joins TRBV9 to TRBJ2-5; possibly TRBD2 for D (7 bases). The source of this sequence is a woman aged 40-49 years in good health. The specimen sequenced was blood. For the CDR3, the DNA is TGTGCCAGCAGCGTAGCTGGGGCGGGGGCTCAAGAGACCCAGTACTTC. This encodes CASSVAGAGAQETQYF.